This T cell receptor beta chain is from a study of OX40 agonist ivuxolimab in advanced cancers. Background on the study: Three patients, one with hepatocellular carcinoma and two with cutaneous melanoma, achieved partial responses. Study-wide results and caveats: CD4+ and CD8+ blood T cells expanded clonally by week 6 at 0.1 to 3.0 mg/kg.

About this clone: What it recognizes is unknown.

Generated by immunoSEQ multiplex PCR, the TCRdb table keeps only in-frame clones and is missing some. The sample carries around 35,000 clones, roughly 90% recorded once. Trimming removed 6 bases from V and 0 bases from J, with 11 bases in between. The CDR3 is made up of 14 amino acids. The V gene's germline CDR1 is SNHLY and CDR2 FYNNEI. Samples of blood were obtained at baseline, on cycle 4 day 1, and on cycle 7 day 1. Sequencing used CD4+ or CD8+ T cells sorted from blood, obtained in a trial of the OX40 agonist ivuxolimab. The clonotype comes from an adult with an advanced solid tumor such as melanoma, head and neck, liver or kidney cancer. The genes are TRBV2 and TRBJ1-2; possibly TRBD1 for D (6 bases). The CDR3 DNA is TGTGCCAGCAGGCTGACAGGCCCTAACTATGGCTACACCTTC. Protein sequence: CASRLTGPNYGYTF.